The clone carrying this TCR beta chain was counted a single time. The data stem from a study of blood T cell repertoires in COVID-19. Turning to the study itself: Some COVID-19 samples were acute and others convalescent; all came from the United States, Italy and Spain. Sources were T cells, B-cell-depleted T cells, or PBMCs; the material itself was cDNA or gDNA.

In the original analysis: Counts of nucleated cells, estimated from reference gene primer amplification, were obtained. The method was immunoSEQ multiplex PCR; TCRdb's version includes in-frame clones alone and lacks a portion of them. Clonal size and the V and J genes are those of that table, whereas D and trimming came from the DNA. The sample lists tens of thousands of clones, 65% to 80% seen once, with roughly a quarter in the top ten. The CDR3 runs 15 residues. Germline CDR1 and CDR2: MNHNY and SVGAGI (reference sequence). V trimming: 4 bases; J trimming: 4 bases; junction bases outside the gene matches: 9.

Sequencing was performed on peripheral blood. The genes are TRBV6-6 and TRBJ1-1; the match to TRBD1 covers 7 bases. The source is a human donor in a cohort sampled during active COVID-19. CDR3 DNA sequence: TGTGCCAGCAGTTCCCCGACAGGGTCCGGCACTGAAGCTTTCTTT. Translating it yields CASSSPTGSGTEAFF.